Listed here are 26 T cell receptor beta chains from one sample, sequenced in a study of cytomegalovirus exposure and HLA in healthy donors. The method was immunoSEQ multiplex PCR; TCRdb's version includes in-frame clones alone and lacks a portion of them. The sample yields more than 200,000 clones, 90% seen once. Sequenced input: PBMCs. These TCRs come from a woman aged 30 to 39 in good health and CMV-seronegative.

The CDR3 region is CASSLDYNEQFF. The CDR3 DNA reads TGCGCCAGCAGCTTGGACTACAATGAGCAGTTCTTC. V is TRBV5-1 and J is TRBJ2-1, with D unresolved. The CDR3 length is 12 residues. The germline V and J ends were trimmed by 0 bases and 3 bases, with 1 base remaining between them. CDR1 is SGHRS, CDR2 YFSETQ, per germline.

The gene calls are TRBV5-1 and TRBJ2-7; D is unresolved. V lost 3 bases to trimming and J lost 0 bases, with 10 bases between them. The CDR3 has 14 amino acids. Germline V gives CDR1 SGHRS, CDR2 YFSETQ. The CDR3 nucleotides read TGCGCCAGCAGCTCCGACGGGTTCTCCTACGAGCAGTACTTC. Translating it yields CASSSDGFSYEQYF.

The V call is TRBV4-1, the J call TRBJ1-1; D is unresolved. Trimming pared 6 bases from V and 2 bases from J, leaving 10 bases between. Germline loops: CDR1 MGHRA, CDR2 YSYEKL. CDR3 length: 13 residues. This chain's CDR3 is CASRGTANTEAFF. In nucleotides, the CDR3 is TGCGCCAGCAGGGGCACAGCTAACACTGAAGCTTTCTTT.

V is TRBV7-9 and J is TRBJ2-7, with D maybe TRBD1 (6 bases). This CDR3 is 13 amino acids long. V was pared by 4 bases and J by 2 bases, with 9 bases between. Per the germline V gene, CDR1 is SEHNR and CDR2 is FQNEAQ (reference sequence). CDR3 sequence: CASSSSGAYEQYF. DNA for the CDR3: TGTGCCAGCAGCTCGTCAGGGGCCTACGAGCAGTACTTC.

The CDR3 nucleotides are TGTGCCAGCAGGGCCTCTGGAAACACCATATATTTT. It translates to CASRASGNTIYF. The chain links TRBV28 to TRBJ1-3; no clear D gene. Trimming removed 6 bases at V and 0 bases at J, with 3 bases between. The CDR3 totals 12 residues. The germline V gene has CDR1 MDHEN and CDR2 SYDVKM.

The chain couples TRBV6-4 to TRBJ2-7, with D unclear. Germline CDR1 reads MRHNA; CDR2 reads SNTAGT. V was pared by 8 bases and J by 2 bases, with 19 bases between. The CDR3 is 15 residues long. DNA of the CDR3: TGTGCCAGCTCGATCGAGGCGGCCAAAACCTACGAGCAGTACTTC. It translates to CASSIEAAKTYEQYF.

This chain joins TRBV27 and TRBJ2-7, with 9 bases that match TRBD1. Germline V gene lookup returns CDR1 MNHEY and CDR2 SMNVEV (reference sequence). The CDR3 has 18 residues. The J segment lost 2 bases and the V segment lost 2 bases, leaving 13 bases of the junction unmatched. The CDR3 region is CASSLRDRVTTSPYEQYF. In DNA form, the CDR3 reads TGTGCCAGCAGTTTACGGGACAGGGTCACTACCTCCCCCTACGAGCAGTACTTC.

The chain has TRBV28 and TRBJ1-1; TRBD1 might be the D (6 bases). Germline CDR1 reads MDHEN; CDR2 reads SYDVKM. The CDR3 runs to 12 residues. With 4 bases removed from V and 10 bases from J, the gap between germline ends came to 13 bases. Here the CDR3 DNA reads TGTGCCAGCAGTTCCAACCCAGGGGTAGCTTTCTTT. It is translated as CASSSNPGVAFF.

In the case of this clone: Other DNA sequences in this specimen translate into the identical CDR3. The chain carries TRBV6-5 and TRBJ2-7; no firm D call. Germline V CDR1 and CDR2: MNHEY, SVGAGI. Trimming shortened V by 0 bases and J by 5 bases, and 5 bases separated the two germline ends. The CDR3 has 12 amino acids. CDR3 bases: TGTGCCAGCAGTTACTCTGGCCACGAGCAGTACTTC. Translating it yields CASSYSGHEQYF.

The chain uses TRBV4-1 and TRBJ2-7; unclear D gene. Germline V CDR1 and CDR2: MGHRA, YSYEKL. The germline V and J ends were trimmed by 0 bases and 3 bases, with 18 bases remaining between them. CDR3 size: 17 residues. CDR3 in DNA: TGCGCCAGCAGCCAAGATCTTACACCCACCCTCTTCTACGAGCAGTACTTC. It translates to CASSQDLTPTLFYEQYF.

This clone was seen a single time. The V call is TRBV7-3, the J call TRBJ2-6, with unresolved D. The CDR3 runs 15 residues. Germline V CDR1 and CDR2: SGHTA, FQGTGA. V was pared by 5 bases and J by 2 bases, with 10 bases between. The CDR3 DNA sequence: TGTGCCAGCAGCCCCTCTCGGGCTGGGGCCAACGTCCTGACTTTC. This encodes CASSPSRAGANVLTF.

The chain employs TRBV28 and TRBJ2-3; 7 positions match TRBD1. Germline assignment: CDR1 MDHEN and CDR2 SYDVKM. V lost 5 bases and J lost 0; bases outside the gene matches: 8. The CDR3 sequence is 16 residues long. The CDR3 is CASSAPGTVSTDTQYF. The CDR3 DNA follows: TGTGCCAGCAGTGCCCCCGGGACAGTCAGCACAGATACGCAGTATTTT. Together with reference TRBV28 and TRBJ2-3, the CDR3 gives the full variable domain: DVKVTQSSRYLVKRTGEKVFLECVQDMDHENMFWYRQDPGLGLRLIYFSYDVKMKEKGDIPEGYSVSREKKERFSLILESASTNQTSMYLCASSAPGTVSTDTQYFGPGTRLTVL.

The chain employs TRBV13 and TRBJ2-7, with D possibly TRBD1 on 5 matching bases. The CDR3 length is 13 residues. Between the trimmed V and J ends, which lost 2 bases and 1 base, there was a span of 6 bases. Germline lookup yields CDR1 PRHDT and CDR2 FYEKMQ (reference sequence). CDR3 sequence reads: CASSLQGSYEQYF. The DNA for the CDR3 is TGTGCCAGCAGCTTACAGGGTTCCTACGAGCAGTACTTC.

This clone was seen a single time. V is TRBV5-1 and J is TRBJ2-2; D gene ambiguous. Germline CDR1 SGHRS, CDR2 YFSETQ. The CDR3 has 16 amino acids. Trimming pared 4 bases from V and 3 bases from J, leaving 16 bases between. The CDR3 region is CASSPTPITDTGELFF. Written as DNA, the CDR3 is TGCGCCAGCAGCCCAACCCCAATTACAGACACCGGGGAGCTGTTTTTT.

The CDR3 reads CATKGVDEQFF. The CDR3 DNA follows: TGTGCCACTAAAGGGGTCGATGAGCAGTTCTTC. The rearrangement uses TRBV6-6 and TRBJ2-1; TRBD1 is a possible D gene (5 bases). The CDR3 has 11 residues. Germline-derived CDR1 and CDR2 are MNHNY and SVGAGI (reference sequence). The V end was cut by 10 bases, the J end by 8 bases, with 12 bases between.

This clone showed up just a few times. The chain links TRBV25-1 to TRBJ2-5; 8 nucleotides match TRBD2. V lost 3 bases and J lost 4; bases outside the gene matches: 10. Germline V gene data show CDR1 as MGHDK and CDR2 as SYGVNS. CDR3 length: 16 amino acids. CDR3 sequence reads: CASSDSGTTPGETQYF. CDR3 nucleotide sequence: TGTGCCAGCAGTGATAGCGGGACCACCCCAGGAGAGACCCAGTACTTC.

V gene TRBV7-7 combines with J gene TRBJ2-7; D is possibly TRBD1 or TRBD2 (5 bases each). Trimming removed 4 bases from V and 2 bases from J, with 15 bases in between. Germline CDR1 SSHAT, CDR2 FNYEAQ (reference sequence). The CDR3 runs to 15 residues. This CDR3 reads CASSSAPGTTYEQYF. The CDR3 nucleotides are TGTGCCAGCAGCTCCGCCCCGGGGACCACCTACGAGCAGTACTTC.

The chain recombines TRBV25-1 with TRBJ2-2, with D possibly matching TRBD1 (5 bases). The germline gives CDR1 MGHDK, CDR2 SYGVNS. The CDR3 extends over 15 amino acids. Trimming took off 3 bases at V and 8 bases at J, with 16 bases between the two ends. In DNA form, the CDR3 reads TGTGCCAGCAGTGATGATAGGGGCCAATCTGGGGAGCTGTTTTTT. Translating gives CASSDDRGQSGELFF.

The chain has TRBV6-5 and TRBJ2-7; 7 bases align to TRBD1. Trimming took 7 bases from V and 2 from J; bases not matched to a gene: 8. The CDR3 consists of 14 residues. Germline V gene lookup returns CDR1 MNHEY and CDR2 SVGAGI. The CDR3: CASTQRDRAYEQYF. DNA of the CDR3: TGTGCCAGCACCCAACGGGACAGAGCCTACGAGCAGTACTTC.

This chain uses TRBV25-1 with TRBJ1-5; weak D call: TRBD1 (6 bases). The CDR3 is 13 residues long. CDR1 and CDR2 (germline): MGHDK, SYGVNS. V was pared by 8 bases and J by 0 bases, with 8 bases between. CDR3 sequence (DNA): TGTGCCAGCCGGGACAATAGCAATCAGCCCCAGCATTTT. Amino acid sequence: CASRDNSNQPQHF.

The J gene is TRBJ1-2, the V gene TRBV28, with D hard to call. The CDR3 is 14 residues long. Germline assignment: CDR1 MDHEN and CDR2 SYDVKM. V was cut by 5 bases and J by 3 bases, with 13 bases left in between. This CDR3 is CASSRRVIHYGYTF. CDR3 nucleotides: TGTGCCAGCAGTCGTCGGGTCATTCACTATGGCTACACCTTC.

The genes are TRBV29-1 and TRBJ2-7, with D possibly called TRBD1 or TRBD2 (5 bases each). Deletions cut 2 bases from V and 5 bases from J, with 13 bases between. The CDR3 length is 13 residues. The germline V gene encodes CDR1 SQVTM and CDR2 ANQGSEA. The CDR3 DNA is TGCAGCGTTGAACCGTGGGGGAAGGACGAGCAGTACTTC. Translation gives CSVEPWGKDEQYF.

CDR3 in DNA: TGCAGCGTTGTTGAAAACAGGGCCTACGAGCAGTACTTC. It yields the protein CSVVENRAYEQYF. This sequence joins TRBV29-1 and TRBJ2-7; tentative D call: TRBD1 (6 bases). Germline-derived CDR1 and CDR2 are SQVTM and ANQGSEA. CDR3 length equals 13 residues. Trimming pared 4 bases from V and 2 bases from J, leaving 12 bases between.

The V call is TRBV9, the J call TRBJ2-4; 13 nucleotides align to TRBD2. The CDR3 has 15 residues. Germline V gene data show CDR1 as SGDLS and CDR2 as YYNGEE. Germline trimming cut 3 bases from V and 7 bases from J; bases unmatched to any gene: 4. For the CDR3, the DNA is TGTGCCAGCAGCGAGACTAGCGGGAGGACGAACATTCAGTACTTC. Translating it yields CASSETSGRTNIQYF.

This chain links TRBV30 with TRBJ2-1; D may be TRBD1 (6 bases). V lost 2 bases, J lost 6 bases, and 17 bases lay in between. Germline loops: CDR1 GTSNPN, CDR2 SVGIG (reference sequence). CDR3 length: 15 amino acids. The CDR3 coding sequence is TGTGCCTGGAGTCAACTTCTGGACAGATCCAATGAGCAGTTCTTC. It is translated as CAWSQLLDRSNEQFF.

This chain uses TRBV7-3 with TRBJ2-1; TRBD2 might be the D (6 bases). This CDR3 spans 17 amino acids. V lost 1 base, J lost 0 bases, and 13 bases lay in between. The germline CDR1 and CDR2 sequences are SGHTA and FQGTGA. The CDR3 bases are TGTGCCAGCAGCTTAAACGGGGGTGGGAGCTCCTACAATGAGCAGTTCTTC. Its translation: CASSLNGGGSSYNEQFF.